The TCR beta chain under discussion was sequenced for a study of beta chain features in type 1 diabetes. Turning to the study itself: The patient and healthy donor groups were comparable for age, gender and cell yields.

Whole-study results and caveats: In every one of the four CD4+ subsets, TCRB CDR3s were moderately but significantly shorter in Type 1 diabetes patients.

A remark on this clone: What it recognizes is unknown.

Every bit of the isolated RNA underwent reverse transcription, so sequencing read expressed TCRB transcripts. The study sequenced naive, central memory and regulatory T cell samples to an average of roughly 3.8 million reads. The protocol was immunoSEQ multiplex PCR, while the TCRdb copy is restricted to in-frame clones and leaves out a portion. The top ten clones hold 0.7% of a sample with 55,000 to 80,000 clones, 49% of them seen once. Roughly 100 mL of blood, on average, came from one heparinised draw per donor. Purities in excess of 95% were seen in all sorted populations. V lost 1 base and J 0 bases, leaving 6 bases between the germline ends. The CDR3 is 13 residues long. Germline CDR1 reads GTSNPN; CDR2 reads SVGIG (reference sequence).

The chain couples TRBV30 to TRBJ1-1, with D possibly matching TRBD1 (5 bases). This TCR derives from a man younger than 45 with type 1 diabetes. The source material was central memory CD4+ T cells from blood. DNA for the CDR3: TGTGCCTGGAGTGCCAGGGTGAACACTGAAGCTTTCTTT. This gives the protein CAWSARVNTEAFF.